The entry that follows covers one T cell receptor beta chain sequence. Its specificity is not known. The CDR3 spans 16 residues. The V gene end was trimmed by 4 bases and the J gene end by 3 bases; junction bases not matched to a gene: 8. Germline V gene data show CDR1 as SGHAT and CDR2 as FQNNGV. The data originate from a study of shared clonotypes between healthy human individuals. Each donor was a Caucasian adult residing in Nashville, Tennessee. General observations from the study: Exclusively blood specimens were collected; tissue repertoires likely differ. The small donor group covered limited genetic and exposure diversity.

The authors' processing: Filtering differed since immunoSEQ provided only junctions, with no quality scores. The protocol was immunoSEQ multiplex PCR, while the TCRdb copy is restricted to in-frame clones and leaves out a portion. V and J calls and clone size are as listed in that table; D and trimming were resolved from the DNA. The sample consists of roughly 1,500,000 clones, 98% of them appearing once. This clonotype was sampled from a young man in good health. The sequenced sample was naive CD4+ T cells sorted from blood. Subset of the sample: CD45RA+ positively selected. The J gene is TRBJ2-3, the V gene TRBV11-2; 9 nucleotides align to TRBD2. The CDR3 reads CASSSYLSGRTDTQYF. The CDR3 nucleotides are TGTGCCAGCAGCTCCTACCTTAGCGGGAGAACAGATACGCAGTATTTT.